This T cell receptor (beta chain) was found in a study of blood T cell repertoires in COVID-19. Assay: immunoSEQ multiplex PCR; the TCRdb copy retains only in-frame clones and omits some. The data contain around 250,000 clones, around 93% of them singletons. V shed 3 bases, J shed 8 bases, and the junction held 11 bases outside the gene matches. The CDR3 extends over 14 amino acids. Germline assignment: CDR1 GTSNPN and CDR2 SVGIG (reference sequence). The sample comprised PBMCs or T cells enriched from blood (not recorded which). The clonotype originates from a human donor in a cohort exposed to, infected with or recovered from COVID-19 (not recorded which). The donor label of this sample is uncertain. The chain combines TRBV30 with TRBJ1-2, with 8 bases fitting TRBD1. This CDR3 reads CAWSRPGQGGGYTF. The CDR3 coding sequence is TGTGCCTGGAGCCGTCCAGGACAGGGAGGGGGCTACACCTTC.